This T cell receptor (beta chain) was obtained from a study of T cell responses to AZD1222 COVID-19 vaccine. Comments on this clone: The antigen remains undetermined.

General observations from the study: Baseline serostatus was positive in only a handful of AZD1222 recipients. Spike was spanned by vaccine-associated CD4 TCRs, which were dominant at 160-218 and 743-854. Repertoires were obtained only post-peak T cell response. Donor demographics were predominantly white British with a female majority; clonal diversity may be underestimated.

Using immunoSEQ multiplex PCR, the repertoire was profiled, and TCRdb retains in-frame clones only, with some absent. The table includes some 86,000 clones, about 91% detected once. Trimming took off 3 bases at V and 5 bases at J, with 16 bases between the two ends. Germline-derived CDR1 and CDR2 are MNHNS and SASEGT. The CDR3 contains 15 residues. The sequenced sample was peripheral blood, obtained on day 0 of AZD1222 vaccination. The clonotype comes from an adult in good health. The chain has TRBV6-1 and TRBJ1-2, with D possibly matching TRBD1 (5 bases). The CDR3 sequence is CASSDRADKGYGYTF. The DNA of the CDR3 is TGTGCCAGCAGTGACAGGGCGGATAAAGGGTATGGCTACACCTTC.